This paragraph covers one T cell receptor (beta chain) sequence. Method: immunoSEQ multiplex PCR; TCRdb's copy keeps in-frame clones and lacks some. Seen here are millions of clones, about 92% observed once, and the top ten hold under 0.15%. This sample was taken from a study of shared clonotypes between healthy human individuals. Losses at the gene ends were 0 bases for V and 8 bases for J; bases not matched to a gene: 0. The CDR3 extends over 14 amino acids. CDR1 and CDR2 (germline): SGDLS, YYNGEE. Specimen: naive CD4+ T cells sorted from blood. The subset denotes: CD45RA+ positively selected. The sequence was obtained from a man between 18 and 35 years old in good health. J is TRBJ2-4 and V is TRBV9; 12 nucleotides line up with TRBD2. In DNA form, the CDR3 reads TGTGCCAGCAGCGTAGCTAGCGGGGGGGACATTCAGTACTTC. It translates to CASSVASGGDIQYF.